The entry that follows covers one TCR beta chain sequence. The protocol was immunoSEQ multiplex PCR, while the TCRdb copy is restricted to in-frame clones and leaves out a portion. The sample includes some 500,000 clones, 90% to 97% of them seen just once. These data are taken from a study of shared clonotypes between healthy human individuals. This CDR3 contains 16 residues. In germline, CDR1 is MNHEY, CDR2 SMNVEV (reference sequence). The V end was cut by 5 bases, the J end by 1 base, with 12 bases between. The sequenced sample consisted of naive CD4+ T cells sorted from blood. Subset given: CD45RA+ positively selected. The chain has TRBV27 and TRBJ2-6; D unresolved. This receptor was obtained from a woman between 25 and 40 years old in good health. The CDR3: CASSPLFLSGANVLTF. The CDR3 DNA reads TGTGCCAGCAGTCCTCTCTTTTTGTCTGGGGCCAACGTCCTGACTTTC.